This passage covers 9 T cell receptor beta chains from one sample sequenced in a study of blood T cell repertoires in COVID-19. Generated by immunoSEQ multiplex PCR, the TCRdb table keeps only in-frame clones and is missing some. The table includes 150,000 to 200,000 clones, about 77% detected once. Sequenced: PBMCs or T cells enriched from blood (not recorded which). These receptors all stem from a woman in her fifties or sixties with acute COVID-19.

CDR3: CASSLEGQGFDQPQHF. In nucleotides, the CDR3 is TGTGCCAGCAGCTTAGAAGGACAGGGGTTCGATCAGCCCCAGCATTTT. V gene TRBV7-8 combines with J gene TRBJ1-5, with 9 nucleotides matching TRBD1. Germline CDR1 is SGHVS and CDR2 is FQNEAQ. The V segment lost 1 base and the J segment 5 bases; nucleotides outside the gene matches: 6. The CDR3 is made up of 16 amino acids.

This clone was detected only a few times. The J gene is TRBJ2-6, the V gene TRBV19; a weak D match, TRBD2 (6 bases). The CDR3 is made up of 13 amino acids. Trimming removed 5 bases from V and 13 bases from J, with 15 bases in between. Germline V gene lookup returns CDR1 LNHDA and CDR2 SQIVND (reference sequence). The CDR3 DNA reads TGTGCCAGTAGTCCGGGACTTCCCCTGGTCCTGACTTTC. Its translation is CASSPGLPLVLTF.

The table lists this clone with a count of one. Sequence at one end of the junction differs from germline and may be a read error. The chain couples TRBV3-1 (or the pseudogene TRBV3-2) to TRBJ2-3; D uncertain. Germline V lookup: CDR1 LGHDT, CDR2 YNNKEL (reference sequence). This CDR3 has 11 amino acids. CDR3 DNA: TGTGCCAGCAGCCAAGAGGAAGCTAGGTGTTTT. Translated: CASSQEEARCF.

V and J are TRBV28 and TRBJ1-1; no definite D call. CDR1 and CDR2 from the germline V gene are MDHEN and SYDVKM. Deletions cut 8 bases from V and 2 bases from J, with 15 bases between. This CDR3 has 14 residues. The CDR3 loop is CASQTAPSNTEAFF. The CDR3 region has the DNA TGTGCCAGCCAAACAGCACCCAGCAACACTGAAGCTTTCTTT.

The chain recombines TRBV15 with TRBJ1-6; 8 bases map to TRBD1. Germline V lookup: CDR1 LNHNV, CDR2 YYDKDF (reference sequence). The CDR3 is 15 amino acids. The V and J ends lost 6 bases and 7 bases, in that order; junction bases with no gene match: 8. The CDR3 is CATRPTGAGNSPLHF. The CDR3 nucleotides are TGTGCCACCAGGCCGACAGGGGCGGGGAATTCACCCCTCCACTTT.

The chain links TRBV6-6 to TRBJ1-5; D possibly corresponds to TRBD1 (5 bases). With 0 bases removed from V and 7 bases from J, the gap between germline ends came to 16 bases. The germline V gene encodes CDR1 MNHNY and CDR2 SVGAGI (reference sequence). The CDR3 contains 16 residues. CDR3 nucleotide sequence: TGTGCCAGCAGTTACTCAATGGCGGGGCTGGTGCAGCCCCAGCATTTT. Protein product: CASSYSMAGLVQPQHF.

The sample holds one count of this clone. CDR3 sequence: CASSGALMNTEAFF. The DNA for the CDR3 is TGTGCCAGCAGCGGGGCCCTTATGAACACTGAAGCTTTCTTT. This chain connects TRBV11-2 to TRBJ1-1; perhaps TRBD1 as D (5 bases). The CDR3 spans 14 residues. CDR1 and CDR2 from the germline V gene are SGHAT and FQNNGV. V lost 5 bases and J lost 0, with 10 bases in between.

CDR3 sequence: CASSLVRGKDGYTF. CDR3 coding DNA: TGTGCCAGCAGCTTGGTTCGGGGGAAGGATGGCTACACCTTC. The chain joins TRBV5-4 to TRBJ1-2; D perhaps matches TRBD1 (5 bases). The CDR3 has 14 residues. Germline CDR1 reads SGHNT; CDR2 reads YYREEE (reference sequence). Trimming took off 0 bases at V and 6 bases at J, with 12 bases between the two ends. Based on the CDR3 plus reference TRBV5-4 and TRBJ1-2, the full variable domain is ETGVTQSPTHLIKTRGQQVTLRCSSQSGHNTVSWYQQALGQGPQFIFQYYREEENGRGNFPPRFSGLQFPNYSSELNVNALELDDSALYLCASSLVRGKDGYTFGSGTRLTVV.

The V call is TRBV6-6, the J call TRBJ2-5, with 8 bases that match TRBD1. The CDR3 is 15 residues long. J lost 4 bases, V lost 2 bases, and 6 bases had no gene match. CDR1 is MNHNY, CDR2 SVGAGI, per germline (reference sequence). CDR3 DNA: TGTGCCAGCAGTTACCTGGGGACAGGAAGAGAGACCCAGTACTTC. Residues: CASSYLGTGRETQYF.